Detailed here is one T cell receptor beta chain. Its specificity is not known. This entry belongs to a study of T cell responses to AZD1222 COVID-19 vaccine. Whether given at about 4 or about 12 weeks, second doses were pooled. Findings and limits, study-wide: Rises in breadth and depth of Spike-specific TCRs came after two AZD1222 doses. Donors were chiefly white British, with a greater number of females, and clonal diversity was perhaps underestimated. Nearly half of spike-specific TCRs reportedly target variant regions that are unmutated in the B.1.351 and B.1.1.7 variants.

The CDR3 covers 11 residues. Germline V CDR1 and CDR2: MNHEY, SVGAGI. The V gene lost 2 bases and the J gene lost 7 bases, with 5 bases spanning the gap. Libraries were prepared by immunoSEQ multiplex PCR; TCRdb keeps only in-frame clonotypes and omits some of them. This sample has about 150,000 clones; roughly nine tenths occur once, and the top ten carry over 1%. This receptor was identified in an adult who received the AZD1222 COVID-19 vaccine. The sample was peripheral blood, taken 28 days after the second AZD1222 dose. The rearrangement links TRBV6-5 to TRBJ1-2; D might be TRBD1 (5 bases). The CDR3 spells CASSYGGGYTF. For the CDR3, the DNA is TGTGCCAGCAGTTACGGGGGTGGCTACACCTTC.